This is a list of T cell receptor beta chains from one sample in a study of T cells expressing NK-cell markers. Reprocessing the 5' RACE reads, TCRdb reports a single entry for every CDR3 protein and omits DNA. The listing contains 250,000 or so distinct CDR3 sequences. Sequencing input: blood T cells: a sorted CD56 or NKG2C T cell subset, CD4+ or CD8+ T cells, or bulk PBMC T cells (not recorded which). Receptor source: a woman aged 18 to 69 in good health. The CDR3 runs from the conserved cysteine through the conserved F or W.

j_call: TRBJ2-1
v_call: TRBV20-1
cdr3_aa: CSAPGLYNEQFF

j_call: TRBJ2-2
v_call: TRBV7-9
cdr3_aa: CASSLALAAGELFF

j_call: TRBJ1-1
v_call: TRBV28
cdr3_aa: CASSPVVVRTEAFF

j_call: TRBJ2-1
v_call: TRBV12-3/TRBV12-4
cdr3_aa: CASSRTSGAPYNEQFF

j_call: TRBJ2-3
v_call: TRBV12-3/TRBV12-4
cdr3_aa: CASRQTLSGDTDTQYF

j_call: TRBJ2-1
v_call: TRBV29-1
cdr3_aa: CSVDRAREYGNEQFF

j_call: TRBJ2-7
v_call: TRBV28
cdr3_aa: CASPPQLAGVPAEQYF

j_call: TRBJ2-3
v_call: TRBV9
cdr3_aa: CASSGPGGPQAYTQYF

j_call: TRBJ1-1
v_call: TRBV12-3/TRBV12-4
cdr3_aa: CASSLRNGVNTEAFF

j_call: TRBJ1-1
v_call: TRBV6-1
cdr3_aa: CASSSIGRRNTEAFF

j_call: TRBJ2-6
v_call: TRBV6-1
cdr3_aa: CASSTGQPSSGANVLTF

j_call: TRBJ2-7
v_call: TRBV7-7
cdr3_aa: CASSPGTSGRANEQYF

j_call: TRBJ1-3
v_call: TRBV5-5
cdr3_aa: CASNQQGLSGNTIYF

j_call: TRBJ1-6
v_call: TRBV6-5
cdr3_aa: CASSSTDRGLSYNSPLHF

j_call: TRBJ2-1
v_call: TRBV7-2
cdr3_aa: CASSFRMTAANEQFF

j_call: TRBJ2-1
v_call: TRBV20-1
cdr3_aa: CSARAGTSFEQFF

j_call: TRBJ1-1
v_call: TRBV6-2/TRBV6-3
cdr3_aa: CASKKPMMNTEAFF

j_call: TRBJ2-2
v_call: TRBV11-2
cdr3_aa: CASRQGVPPGELFF

j_call: TRBJ2-3
v_call: TRBV29-1
cdr3_aa: CSARLARGSTDTQYF

j_call: TRBJ2-7
v_call: TRBV5-1
cdr3_aa: CASSLQSSSYEQYF

j_call: TRBJ2-7
v_call: TRBV9
cdr3_aa: CASSPSINYEQYF

j_call: TRBJ1-1
v_call: TRBV3-1
cdr3_aa: CASTSGTEAFF

j_call: TRBJ2-1
v_call: TRBV29-1
cdr3_aa: CSVEGGQGARDEQFF

j_call: TRBJ2-5
v_call: TRBV12-3/TRBV12-4
cdr3_aa: CASSGQGYQETQYF

j_call: TRBJ2-3
v_call: TRBV4-3
cdr3_aa: CASSQDTLVEGTSTDTQYF

j_call: TRBJ2-1
v_call: TRBV19
cdr3_aa: CASSWWANEQFF

j_call: TRBJ2-1
v_call: TRBV7-6
cdr3_aa: CASSLSSGSNNEQFF

j_call: TRBJ2-2
v_call: TRBV7-3
cdr3_aa: CASSRAGGGTGELFF

j_call: TRBJ2-4
v_call: TRBV11-2
cdr3_aa: CASSSHVAKNIQYF

j_call: TRBJ2-3
v_call: TRBV6-1
cdr3_aa: CASSSPLPTGGTDTQYF

j_call: TRBJ2-5
v_call: TRBV20-1
cdr3_aa: CSAPRTSGPETQYF

j_call: TRBJ1-3
v_call: TRBV5-1
cdr3_aa: CASSLGDPNGNTIYF

j_call: TRBJ1-2
v_call: TRBV11-2
cdr3_aa: CASSNNRGRNYGYTF

j_call: TRBJ1-2
v_call: TRBV20-1
cdr3_aa: CSALVPTGASVGYTF

j_call: TRBJ2-1
v_call: TRBV9
cdr3_aa: CASSVDGSGRSRGEQFF

j_call: TRBJ2-3
v_call: TRBV6-5
cdr3_aa: CASSAERDTQYF

j_call: TRBJ2-5
v_call: TRBV20-1
cdr3_aa: CSARARRARRETQYF

j_call: TRBJ2-3
v_call: TRBV7-2
cdr3_aa: CASSLGPASDTQYF

j_call: TRBJ1-4
v_call: TRBV6-2/TRBV6-3
cdr3_aa: CASSYLGRSNEKLFF

j_call: TRBJ2-2
v_call: TRBV6-5
cdr3_aa: CASSSGGGLFF

j_call: TRBJ2-3
v_call: TRBV4-3
cdr3_aa: CASSQAPGKGTDTQYF

j_call: TRBJ1-6
v_call: TRBV14
cdr3_aa: CASSPYTGFGSPLHF

j_call: TRBJ2-3
v_call: TRBV4-3
cdr3_aa: CASSQDLVSGDTQYF

j_call: TRBJ1-2
v_call: TRBV7-2
cdr3_aa: CASSFKGDGNYGYTF

j_call: TRBJ2-1
v_call: TRBV4-1
cdr3_aa: CASSQRGGTAYGEQFF

j_call: TRBJ2-1
v_call: TRBV4-2
cdr3_aa: CASSQDGVVLEQFF

j_call: TRBJ1-5
v_call: TRBV7-9
cdr3_aa: CASSPGTGVVQPQHF

j_call: TRBJ1-5
v_call: TRBV12-3/TRBV12-4
cdr3_aa: CASIPGQGKSNQPQHF

j_call: TRBJ2-3
v_call: TRBV14
cdr3_aa: CASSEGGAGVTDTQYF

j_call: TRBJ1-3
v_call: TRBV9
cdr3_aa: CASSPRQGAYGNTIYF

j_call: TRBJ2-5
v_call: TRBV6-5
cdr3_aa: CASSYSGYRETQYF

j_call: TRBJ1-4
v_call: TRBV20-1
cdr3_aa: CSARDFGPRSEKLFF